These 26 T cell receptor beta chains share one sample of origin, sequenced in a study of identical twins. Each CDR3 protein gets one entry after TCRdb re-called the 5' RACE reads with MiXCR. The profile shows 420,000 or so distinct CDR3 sequences, around 18% of them singletons. Sequenced: naive T cells sorted from blood. Receptors originate from a man between 50 and 59 years old in good health.

As DNA, the CDR3 is TGTGCCAGCAGCCAAGAGGAACGAATGAAGCCCCAGCATTTT. Amino acid sequence: CASSQEERMKPQHF. V is TRBV4-2 and J is TRBJ1-5; D is ambiguous. The CDR3 runs 14 residues. Germline V CDR1 and CDR2: LGHNA, YNFKEQ. The ends were cut back, 0 bases at V and 8 bases at J, with 11 bases in the middle.

This clonotype was picked up a small number of times. The junction shows a germline mismatch at one end, possibly a read error. The chain joins TRBV13 to TRBJ2-7; 9 bases are shared with TRBD2. CDR1 and CDR2 (germline): PRHDT, FYEKMQ (reference sequence). There are 15 residues in the CDR3. CDR3 loop: CASSLGLAGAPLLRF. CDR3 nucleotide sequence: TGTGCCAGCAGCTTAGGACTAGCGGGCGCTCCCCTACTTCGCTTC.

This clonotype appeared a few times. The chain couples TRBV5-1 to TRBJ2-2; 13 nucleotides line up with TRBD2. The CDR3 covers 18 residues. The junction had 8 bases not matched to a gene; V was cut back by 4 bases and J by 2 bases. Germline lookup yields CDR1 SGHRS and CDR2 YFSETQ. CDR3 region: CASSPRTSGSTNTGELFF. Here the CDR3 DNA reads TGCGCCAGCAGCCCCCGGACTAGCGGGAGTACTAACACCGGGGAGCTGTTTTTT.

The J gene is TRBJ2-5, the V gene TRBV20-1; a possible D gene is TRBD2 (6 bases). The CDR3 is 12 amino acids. CDR1 and CDR2 (germline): DFQATT, SNEGSKA (reference sequence). V gave up 5 bases and J gave up 10 bases, with 17 bases separating them. The CDR3 loop is CSAVGLEEVQYF. The CDR3 DNA is TGCAGTGCTGTGGGACTGGAGGAGGTCCAGTACTTC.

This clonotype was counted many times. The CDR3 DNA reads TGTGCCAGCAGGCGCAGGGGAGAAGAGACCCAGTACTTC. It specifies CASRRRGEETQYF. This chain links TRBV12-3 or TRBV12-4 with TRBJ2-5; a weak D match, TRBD1 (6 bases). V gave up 6 bases and J gave up 3 bases, with 11 bases separating them. This CDR3 region has 13 residues.

This clonotype was detected only a few times. The V gene is TRBV21-1, the J gene TRBJ1-2; whether TRBD1, the table's D call, matches the DNA was not checked. TRBV21-1 is a pseudogene segment. The CDR3 loop spans 10 amino acids. The CDR3 protein is CAARRGGYTF. The CDR3, as DNA: TGTGCCGCACGACGGGGGGGGTACACCTTC.

This clonotype was picked up a small number of times. The rearrangement uses TRBV5-1 and TRBJ2-3, with 9 positions matching TRBD2. The CDR3 has 15 residues. The V gene end was trimmed by 1 base and the J gene end by 3 bases; junction bases not matched to a gene: 3. Looked up from germline, CDR1 is SGHRS and CDR2 is YFSETQ. CDR3 region: CASSLMREGTDTQYF. In nucleotides, the CDR3 is TGCGCCAGCAGCTTGATGCGGGAGGGGACAGATACGCAGTATTTT.

This clonotype was found many times. J is TRBJ2-5 and V is TRBV7-8; D is ambiguous. The CDR3 runs 13 residues. Germline assignment: CDR1 SGHVS and CDR2 FQNEAQ. Trimming took off 5 bases at V and 5 bases at J, with 12 bases between the two ends. The chain's CDR3 is CASSQSKEETQYF. The DNA for the CDR3 is TGTGCCAGCAGCCAATCGAAGGAGGAGACCCAGTACTTC.

V usage is TRBV9 and J usage is TRBJ2-2, with D possibly being TRBD2 (5 bases). The CDR3 runs to 17 residues. The V and J ends lost 0 bases and 5 bases respectively, with 17 bases between them. CDR1 SGDLS and CDR2 YYNGEE come from the germline V gene. CDR3 DNA: TGTGCCAGCAGCGTAGAGGTTGGCGGACTTTGGACCGGGGAGCTGTTTTTT. This codes for CASSVEVGGLWTGELFF.

This clonotype has a handful of counts. The V and J genes are TRBV5-1 and TRBJ2-1, with 13 bases fitting TRBD2. J gave up 3 bases and V 1 base, and 7 bases lay outside the gene matches. This CDR3 region has 18 residues. Germline lookup yields CDR1 SGHRS and CDR2 YFSETQ. Here the CDR3 DNA reads TGCGCCAGCAGCTTGAAACTAGCGGGGGGGCCAATCTACAATGAGCAGTTCTTC. Its protein product is CASSLKLAGGPIYNEQFF.

The J gene is TRBJ2-7, the V gene TRBV6-6, with D uncertain. Per germline, CDR1 MNHNY and CDR2 SVGAGI (reference sequence). The CDR3 totals 11 residues. V gave up 6 bases and J gave up 6 bases, with 9 bases separating them. Here the CDR3 DNA reads TGTGCCAGCAGGGTATACGCCGAGCAGTACTTC. Protein sequence: CASRVYAEQYF.

The J gene is TRBJ2-1, the V gene TRBV12-3 or TRBV12-4, with D possibly TRBD2 on 5 matching bases. The length of the CDR3 is 15 residues. V was pared by 6 bases and J by 0 bases, with 12 bases between. The CDR3 loop is CASRPVGSSYNEQFF. CDR3 nucleotide sequence: TGTGCCAGCAGACCGGTGGGGAGCTCCTACAATGAGCAGTTCTTC.

The table lists this clonotype with a few counts. The rearrangement joins TRBV12-3 or TRBV12-4 to TRBJ2-2; TRBD2 is a possible D gene (6 bases). V lost 3 bases to trimming and J lost 2 bases, with 13 bases between them. The CDR3 has 16 amino acids. The CDR3 DNA reads as TGTGCCAGCAGTTTCTCGCGGGGAATTAACACCGGGGAGCTGTTTTTT. Translating gives CASSFSRGINTGELFF.

The rearrangement links TRBV25-1 to TRBJ2-7; 7 bases fit TRBD1. The CDR3 consists of 16 residues. V was clipped by 4 bases and J by 0 bases; unmatched bases: 9. CDR1 and CDR2 (germline): MGHDK, SYGVNS. As DNA, the CDR3 is TGTGCCAGCAGTGGTTTTACCGGGACAGCCTCCTACGAGCAGTACTTC. Translation gives CASSGFTGTASYEQYF.

In its sample, this clonotype was seen a few times. The chain recombines TRBV4-3 with TRBJ2-7, with TRBD1 identical over 8 bases. The CDR3 is made up of 15 amino acids. Germline CDR1 reads LGHNA; CDR2 reads YSLEER. V lost 0 bases, J lost 3 bases, and 4 bases stayed unmatched. The CDR3 DNA is TGCGCCAGCAGCCAAGATTGGACAGGGTTCTACGAGCAGTACTTC. As protein: CASSQDWTGFYEQYF.

This clonotype has ten or more counts. This chain connects TRBV12-3 or TRBV12-4 to TRBJ2-7; perhaps TRBD1 as D (6 bases). The CDR3 totals 15 residues. The V and J ends lost 5 bases and 3 bases respectively, with 17 bases between them. This CDR3 is CASSPQSTGIYEQYF. As DNA, the CDR3 is TGTGCCAGCAGTCCTCAATCGACAGGTATCTACGAGCAGTACTTC.

In this sample, this clonotype turned up many times. The chain uses TRBV6-2 or TRBV6-3 and TRBJ1-1; D call uncertain. V was trimmed by 4 bases and J by 7 bases, leaving 10 bases between them. The germline CDR1 and CDR2 sequences are MNHEY and SVGEGT. The CDR3 spans 12 residues. The CDR3: CASSSGLSEAFF. The DNA of the CDR3 is TGTGCCAGCAGTTCCGGACTGAGTGAAGCTTTCTTT.

This chain connects TRBV4-3 to TRBJ2-1; D remains ambiguous. V was trimmed by 4 bases and J by 6 bases, leaving 13 bases between them. CDR3 length equals 14 residues. The germline gives CDR1 LGHNA, CDR2 YSLEER. The CDR3 reads CASSRNAPINEQFF. The DNA of the CDR3 is TGCGCCAGCAGCCGAAACGCGCCGATCAATGAGCAGTTCTTC.

In its sample, this clonotype was seen many times. The J gene is TRBJ2-6, the V gene TRBV6-1, with 10 bases aligning to TRBD2. Trimming cost V 5 bases and J 0 bases; bases outside gene matches: 7. This CDR3 region has 18 residues. The germline gives CDR1 MNHNS, CDR2 SASEGT. CDR3 amino acids: CASSPGLAPSSGANVLTF. DNA for the CDR3: TGTGCCAGCAGTCCGGGACTAGCGCCAAGCTCTGGGGCCAACGTCCTGACTTTC.

The chain combines TRBV5-4 with TRBJ2-1; tentatively, D is TRBD1 (5 bases). This CDR3 has 13 residues. V lost 4 bases and J lost 5, with 10 bases in between. CDR1 SGHNT and CDR2 YYREEE come from the germline V gene (reference sequence). The CDR3 nucleotides read TGTGCCAGCAGCCCGACAGCAGACAATGAGCAGTTCTTC. It is translated as CASSPTADNEQFF. Drawing the rest from reference TRBV5-4 and TRBJ2-1, the complete variable domain is ETGVTQSPTHLIKTRGQQVTLRCSSQSGHNTVSWYQQALGQGPQFIFQYYREEENGRGNFPPRFSGLQFPNYSSELNVNALELDDSALYLCASSPTADNEQFFGPGTRLTVL.

This chain links TRBV10-3 with TRBJ1-5; D not certain. Germline V gene lookup returns CDR1 ENHRY and CDR2 SYGVKD. V lost 3 bases, J lost 6 bases, and 9 bases lay in between. CDR3 length: 13 residues. The CDR3 DNA follows: TGTGCCATCAGTGATGGGGTGGGTCAGCCCCAGCATTTT. The encoded protein is CAISDGVGQPQHF.

In its sample, this clonotype was seen a few times. V and J are TRBV9 and TRBJ2-7; weak D call: TRBD2 (5 bases). Trimming pared 3 bases from V and 1 base from J, leaving 14 bases between. This CDR3 is built from 15 residues. CDR1 and CDR2 from the germline V gene are SGDLS and YYNGEE. In nucleotides, the CDR3 is TGTGCCAGCAGCGCCGGAGGCAGTCCTTCCTACGAGCAGTACTTC. Amino acids: CASSAGGSPSYEQYF.

This clonotype was detected a few times. CDR3 in DNA: TGTGCCAGCGGGGACAGGGTACAAGAGACCCAGTACTTC. Residues: CASGDRVQETQYF. This chain connects TRBV12-3 or TRBV12-4 to TRBJ2-5, with 9 bases that match TRBD1. The CDR3 totals 13 residues. V trimming: 8 bases; J trimming: 2 bases; junction bases outside the gene matches: 3.

The chain joins TRBV6-1 to TRBJ1-1; a possible D gene is TRBD1 (5 bases). The V end was cut by 5 bases, the J end by 0 bases, with 16 bases between. The CDR3 loop spans 16 amino acids. CDR1 MNHNS and CDR2 SASEGT come from the germline V gene. The CDR3: CASSLSREHLNTEAFF. CDR3 DNA: TGTGCCAGCAGTCTGAGCAGGGAGCACCTGAACACTGAAGCTTTCTTT.

This clonotype was observed a handful of times. The chain links TRBV4-3 to TRBJ1-1; tentative D call: TRBD1 (5 bases). CDR1 and CDR2 from the germline V gene are LGHNA and YSLEER. The V end lost 1 base, the J end lost 0 bases, and 18 bases lay between the germline ends. The CDR3 runs 18 residues. The CDR3 DNA sequence: TGCGCCAGCAGCCAAGCCCCAGGGAGGGGATCCGTGAACACTGAAGCTTTCTTT. Translation gives CASSQAPGRGSVNTEAFF.

This clonotype was observed at least ten times. The chain employs TRBV20-1 and TRBJ1-5, with D tentatively TRBD1 (5 bases). The CDR3 is made up of 15 amino acids. The V gene's germline CDR1 is DFQATT and CDR2 SNEGSKA (reference sequence). The V end was cut by 0 bases, the J end by 6 bases, with 15 bases between. CDR3 in DNA: TGCAGTGCTAGAGATCGCAGGGTTAGGAGTCAGCCCCAGCATTTT. Translating gives CSARDRRVRSQPQHF.